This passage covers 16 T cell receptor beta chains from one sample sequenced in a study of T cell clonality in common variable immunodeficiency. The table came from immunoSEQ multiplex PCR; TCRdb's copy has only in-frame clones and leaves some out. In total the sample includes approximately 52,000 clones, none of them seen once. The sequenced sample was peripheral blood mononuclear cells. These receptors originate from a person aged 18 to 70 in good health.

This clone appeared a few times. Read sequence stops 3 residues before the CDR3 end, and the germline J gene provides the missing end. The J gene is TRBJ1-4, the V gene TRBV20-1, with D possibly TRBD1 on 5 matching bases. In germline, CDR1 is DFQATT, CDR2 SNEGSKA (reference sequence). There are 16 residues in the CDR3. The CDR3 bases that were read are TGCAGCGGAAAGGGGACTGAAGGGCCAACTAATGAAAAA. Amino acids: CSGKGTEGPTNEK. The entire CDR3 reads CSGKGTEGPTNEKLFF.

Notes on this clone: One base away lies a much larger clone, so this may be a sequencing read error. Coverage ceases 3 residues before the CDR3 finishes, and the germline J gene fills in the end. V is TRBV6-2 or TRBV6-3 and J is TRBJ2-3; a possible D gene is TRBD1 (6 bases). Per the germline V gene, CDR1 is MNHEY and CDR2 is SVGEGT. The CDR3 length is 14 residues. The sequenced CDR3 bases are TGTGCCAGCAGTTCCGACAGGTTTAATCAGCCG. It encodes CASSSDRFNQP. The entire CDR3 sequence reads CASSSDRFNQPQYF.

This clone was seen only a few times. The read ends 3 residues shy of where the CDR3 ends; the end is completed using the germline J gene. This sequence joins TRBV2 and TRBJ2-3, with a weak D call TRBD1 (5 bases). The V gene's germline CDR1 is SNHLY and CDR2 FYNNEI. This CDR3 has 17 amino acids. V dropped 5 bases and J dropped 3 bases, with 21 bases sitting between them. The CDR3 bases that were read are TGTGCCAGCAGTCCCCAGGGTCTGGATCTGGTTACAGATACG. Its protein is CASSPQGLDLVTDT. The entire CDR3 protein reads CASSPQGLDLVTDTQYF.

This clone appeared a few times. The chain's CDR3 is CASSSGDNSNYGYTF. The CDR3 bases that were read are TGTGCCAGTAGTTCGGGGGATAACTCTAACTATGGC. The V and J genes are TRBV19 and TRBJ1-2, with D possibly being TRBD1 (5 bases). The CDR3 extends 3 residues past the end of the read, so its final part is completed from the germline J gene. Germline-derived CDR1 and CDR2 are LNHDA and SQIVND (reference sequence). The CDR3 extends over 15 amino acids. Trimming pared 5 bases from V and 0 bases from J, leaving 13 bases between.

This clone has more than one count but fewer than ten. The CDR3 bases that were read are TGTGCCAGCAGTGACTCCGGACTAGCGGCCAATGAG. Translating gives CASSDSGLAANE. The complete CDR3 sequence is CASSDSGLAANEQFF. The V call is TRBV6-4, the J call TRBJ2-1, with TRBD2 identical over 10 bases. The missing CDR3 end, 3 residues past where the read stops, is filled in from the germline J gene. V dropped 0 bases and J dropped 6; count of bases not matched to a gene: 2. Germline loops: CDR1 MRHNA, CDR2 SNTAGT. This CDR3 is built from 15 residues.

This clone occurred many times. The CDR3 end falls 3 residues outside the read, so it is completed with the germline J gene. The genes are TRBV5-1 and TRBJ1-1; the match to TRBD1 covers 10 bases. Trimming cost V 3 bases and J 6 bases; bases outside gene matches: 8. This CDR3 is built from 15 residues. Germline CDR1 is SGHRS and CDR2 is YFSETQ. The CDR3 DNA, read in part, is TGCGCCAGCAGCTCTTTGACAGGGGGCGCAGCTGAA. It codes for CASSSLTGGAAE. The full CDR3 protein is CASSSLTGGAAEAFF.

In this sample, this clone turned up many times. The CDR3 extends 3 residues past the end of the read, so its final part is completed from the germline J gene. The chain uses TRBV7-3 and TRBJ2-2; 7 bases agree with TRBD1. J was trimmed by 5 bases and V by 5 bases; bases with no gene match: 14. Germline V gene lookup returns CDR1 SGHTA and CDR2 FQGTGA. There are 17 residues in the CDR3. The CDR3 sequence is CASSPHRQGVKTGELFF. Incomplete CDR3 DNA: TGTGCCAGCAGCCCGCACAGACAGGGTGTAAAAACCGGGGAG.

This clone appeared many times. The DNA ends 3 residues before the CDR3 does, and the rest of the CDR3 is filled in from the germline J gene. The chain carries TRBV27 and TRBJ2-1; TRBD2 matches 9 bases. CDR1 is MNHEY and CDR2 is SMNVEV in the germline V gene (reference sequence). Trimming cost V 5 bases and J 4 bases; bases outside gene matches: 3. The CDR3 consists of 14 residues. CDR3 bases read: TGTGCCAGCAGTCCCGGACTAGCGTACAATGAG. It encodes CASSPGLAYNE. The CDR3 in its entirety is CASSPGLAYNEQFF.

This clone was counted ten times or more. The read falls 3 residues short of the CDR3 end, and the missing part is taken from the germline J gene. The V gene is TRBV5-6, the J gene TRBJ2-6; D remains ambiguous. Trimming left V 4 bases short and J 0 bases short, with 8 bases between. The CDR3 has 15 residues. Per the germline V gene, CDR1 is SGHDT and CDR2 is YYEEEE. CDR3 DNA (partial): TGTGCCAGCAGCGCCAGGCTCTCTGGGGCCAACGTC. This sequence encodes CASSARLSGANV. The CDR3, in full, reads CASSARLSGANVLTF.

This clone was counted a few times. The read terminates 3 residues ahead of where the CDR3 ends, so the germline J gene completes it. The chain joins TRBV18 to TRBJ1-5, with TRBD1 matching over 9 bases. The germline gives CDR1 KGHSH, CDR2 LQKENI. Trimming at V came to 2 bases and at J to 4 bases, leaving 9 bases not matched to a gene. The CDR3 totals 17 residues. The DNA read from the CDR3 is TGTGCCAGCTCACCAAACCCAGACAGGGGGGGAAATCAGCCC. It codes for CASSPNPDRGGNQP. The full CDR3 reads CASSPNPDRGGNQPQHF. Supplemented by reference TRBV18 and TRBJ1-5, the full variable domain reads NAGVMQNPRHLVRRRGQEARLRCSPMKGHSHVYWYRQLPEEGLKFMVYLQKENIIDESGMPKERFSAEFPKEGPSILRIQQVVRGDSAAYFCASSPNPDRGGNQPQHFGDGTRLSIL.

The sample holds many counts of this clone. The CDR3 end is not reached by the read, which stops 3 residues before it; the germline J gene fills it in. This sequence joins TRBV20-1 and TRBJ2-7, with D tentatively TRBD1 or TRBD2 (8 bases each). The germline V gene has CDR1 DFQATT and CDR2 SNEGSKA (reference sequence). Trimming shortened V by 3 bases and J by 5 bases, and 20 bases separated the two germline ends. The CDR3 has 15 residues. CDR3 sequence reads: CSASGRGRGHHEQYF. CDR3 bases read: TGCAGTGCTAGCGGGAGGGGCAGGGGGCACCACGAG.

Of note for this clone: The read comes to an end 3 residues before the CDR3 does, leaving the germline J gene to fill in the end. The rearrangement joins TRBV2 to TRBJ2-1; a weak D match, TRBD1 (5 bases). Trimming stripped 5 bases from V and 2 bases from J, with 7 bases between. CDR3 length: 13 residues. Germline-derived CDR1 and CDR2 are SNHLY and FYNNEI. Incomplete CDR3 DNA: TGTGCCAGCAGTTTGGGGCCCTACAATGAG. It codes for CASSLGPYNE. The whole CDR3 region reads CASSLGPYNEQFF.

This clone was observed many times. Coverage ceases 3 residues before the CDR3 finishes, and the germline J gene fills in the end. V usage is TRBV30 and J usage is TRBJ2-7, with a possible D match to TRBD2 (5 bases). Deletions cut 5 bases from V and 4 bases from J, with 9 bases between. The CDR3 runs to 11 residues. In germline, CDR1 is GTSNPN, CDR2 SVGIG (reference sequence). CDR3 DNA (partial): TGTGCCTGGGGAGGACTGTACGAG. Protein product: CAWGGLYE. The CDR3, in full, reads CAWGGLYEQYF. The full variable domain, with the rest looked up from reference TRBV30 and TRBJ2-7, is SQTIHQWPATLVQPVGSPLSLECTVEGTSNPNLYWYRQAAGRGLQLLFYSVGIGQISSEVPQNLSASRPQDRQFILSSKKLLLSDSGFYLCAWGGLYEQYFGPGTRLTVT.

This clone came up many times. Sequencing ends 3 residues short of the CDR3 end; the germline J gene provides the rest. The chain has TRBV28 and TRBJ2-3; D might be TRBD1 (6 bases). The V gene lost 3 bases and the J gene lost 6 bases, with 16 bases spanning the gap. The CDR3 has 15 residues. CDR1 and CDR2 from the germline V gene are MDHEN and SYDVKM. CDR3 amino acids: CASSFGDRNVDTQYF. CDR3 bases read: TGTGCCAGCAGTTTTGGAGACAGGAATGTTGATACG.

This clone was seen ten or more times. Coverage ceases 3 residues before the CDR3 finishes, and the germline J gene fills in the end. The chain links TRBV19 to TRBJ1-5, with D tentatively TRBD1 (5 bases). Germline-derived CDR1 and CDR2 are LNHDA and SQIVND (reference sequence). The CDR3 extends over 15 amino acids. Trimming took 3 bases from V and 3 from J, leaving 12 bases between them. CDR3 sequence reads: CASSIPQGSNQPQHF. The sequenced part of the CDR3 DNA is TGTGCCAGTAGTATCCCCCAGGGATCCAATCAGCCC.

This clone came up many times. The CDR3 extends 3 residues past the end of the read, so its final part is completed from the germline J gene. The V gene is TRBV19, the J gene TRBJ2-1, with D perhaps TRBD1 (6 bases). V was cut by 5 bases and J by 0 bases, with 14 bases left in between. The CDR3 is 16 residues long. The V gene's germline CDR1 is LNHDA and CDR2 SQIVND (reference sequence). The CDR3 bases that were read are TGTGCCAGTAGTTATCAGGGGTATAGCTCCTACAATGAG. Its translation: CASSYQGYSSYNE. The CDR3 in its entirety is CASSYQGYSSYNEQFF. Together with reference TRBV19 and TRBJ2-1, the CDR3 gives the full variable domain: DGGITQSPKYLFRKEGQNVTLSCEQNLNHDAMYWYRQDPGQGLRLIYYSQIVNDFQKGDIAEGYSVSREKKESFPLTVTSAQKNPTAFYLCASSYQGYSSYNEQFFGPGTRLTVL.